The 10 T cell receptor beta chains below were found in one sample sequenced in a study of blood T cell repertoires in COVID-19. Profiling relied on immunoSEQ multiplex PCR, and the TCRdb table lists in-frame clones only, not all of them. The sample includes a few hundred thousand clones, 70% to 90% seen only once; the top ten take over 1.5%. The sample comprised PBMCs or T cells enriched from blood (not recorded which). These receptors originate from a woman aged 45-65 years who had recovered from COVID-19.

The chain recombines TRBV7-9 with TRBJ1-1; 7 nucleotides agree with TRBD1. The CDR3 runs to 16 residues. CDR1 and CDR2 from the germline V gene are SEHNR and FQNEAQ (reference sequence). Trimming cost V 5 bases and J 2 bases; bases outside gene matches: 11. The CDR3: CASSANRGRKNTEAFF. The CDR3 coding sequence is TGTGCCAGCAGCGCGAACAGGGGCCGCAAAAACACTGAAGCTTTCTTT.

J is TRBJ1-3 and V is TRBV4-1, with D tentatively TRBD1 (5 bases). V shed 4 bases and J shed 0 bases, with 19 bases lying between them. Germline V gene lookup returns CDR1 MGHRA and CDR2 YSYEKL. There are 18 residues in the CDR3. The CDR3 DNA sequence: TGCGCCAGCAGCCCGGACATGGACGGATCTTACTCTGGAAACACCATATATTTT. This codes for CASSPDMDGSYSGNTIYF.

The chain links TRBV7-6 to TRBJ1-5; D might be TRBD1 (5 bases). V was shortened by 4 bases and J by 2 bases, with 15 bases between the two germline ends. This CDR3 is 16 amino acids long. Germline-derived CDR1 and CDR2 are SGHVS and FNYEAQ. In DNA form, the CDR3 reads TGTGCCAGCAGCTACGGTGCAGGGTACGGCAATCAGCCCCAGCATTTT. This gives the protein CASSYGAGYGNQPQHF.

The chain joins TRBV2 to TRBJ1-2; D remains ambiguous. Germline V lookup: CDR1 SNHLY, CDR2 FYNNEI. This CDR3 contains 15 residues. V was trimmed by 7 bases and J by 0 bases, leaving 15 bases between them. The CDR3 bases are TGTGCCAGCACCCCTGGCTTGGAGTCTAACTATGGCTACACCTTC. Encoded protein: CASTPGLESNYGYTF.

This clone showed up many times. This chain connects TRBV6-5 to TRBJ2-2, with D possibly being TRBD1 (5 bases). Trimming removed 5 bases from V and 2 bases from J, with 9 bases in between. This CDR3 is built from 14 residues. Per germline, CDR1 MNHEY and CDR2 SVGAGI. The CDR3 spells CASSIDRNTGELFF. The CDR3, as DNA: TGTGCCAGCAGTATCGACAGAAACACCGGGGAGCTGTTTTTT.

This chain uses TRBV4-1 with TRBJ1-4; D is unresolved. Looked up from germline, CDR1 is MGHRA and CDR2 is YSYEKL. The CDR3 extends over 14 amino acids. V was pared by 3 bases and J by 7 bases, with 12 bases between. DNA of the CDR3: TGCGCCAGCAGCCAGGTCCCCGGGGTTGAAAAACTGTTTTTT. It encodes CASSQVPGVEKLFF.

This clone was observed once. The chain has TRBV2 and TRBJ2-5, with 8 bases matching TRBD2. CDR3 size: 12 residues. Per the germline V gene, CDR1 is SNHLY and CDR2 is FYNNEI. V trimming: 10 bases; J trimming: 4 bases; junction bases outside the gene matches: 5. CDR3 DNA: TGTGCCACTCGGGGACTAGGAGAGACCCAGTACTTC. Translated, it gives CATRGLGETQYF.

This chain connects TRBV30 to TRBJ2-5; 9 nucleotides line up with TRBD2. CDR1 GTSNPN and CDR2 SVGIG come from the germline V gene (reference sequence). V shed 3 bases, J shed 2 bases, and the junction held 7 bases outside the gene matches. The CDR3 runs to 15 residues. CDR3 residues: CAWSALAGPQETQYF. The DNA of the CDR3 is TGTGCCTGGAGCGCTCTAGCGGGACCTCAAGAGACCCAGTACTTC.

The chain has TRBV12-5 and TRBJ2-5; 8 bases map to TRBD1. Germline values: CDR1 LGHNT, CDR2 FRNRAP. The CDR3 loop spans 16 amino acids. The ends lost 3 bases at V and 5 bases at J; junction bases unmatched: 11. The CDR3 DNA reads as TGTGCTAGTGGTTTCGACGTCAGGGGGCGCGGGGAGACCCAGTACTTC. This gives the protein CASGFDVRGRGETQYF.

The chain combines TRBV28 with TRBJ2-7, with 8 bases fitting TRBD2. This CDR3 region has 13 residues. Germline V gene sequence: CDR1 MDHEN, CDR2 SYDVKM. Trimming cost V 3 bases and J 5 bases; bases outside gene matches: 3. The CDR3 protein is CASSFVGRDEQYF. The CDR3 nucleotides are TGTGCCAGCAGTTTTGTCGGGAGGGACGAGCAGTACTTC.